The 7 T cell receptor beta chains in this list originate from one sample, sequenced in a study of response to subunit inactivated influenza vaccine. TCRdb used MiXCR to reprocess the RT-PCR reads, holding one entry per CDR3 protein. The sample holds about 780,000 distinct CDR3 sequences; about a fifth are singletons and the top ten take under 13%. The material was PBMCs from blood, obtained around 5 days after vaccination. These receptors all stem from a man aged 45-60 years who received an inactivated influenza vaccine.

The genes are TRBV7-2 and TRBJ2-3; 13 nucleotides align to TRBD2. With V trimmed by 6 bases and J by 2 bases, 5 bases remained unmatched. This CDR3 spans 16 amino acids. Germline V lookup: CDR1 SGHTA, CDR2 FQGNSA. CDR3 bases: TGTGCCAGCAGGAGCGGGACTAGCGGGACCACAGATACGCAGTATTTT. Its translation is CASRSGTSGTTDTQYF.

This rearrangement joins TRBV12-3 or TRBV12-4 to TRBJ2-7, with 10 bases lining up with TRBD1. Losses at the gene ends were 1 base for V and 3 bases for J; bases not matched to a gene: 9. This CDR3 is 17 amino acids long. The CDR3 loop reads CASSLVRGTGVHYEQYF. The CDR3 DNA follows: TGTGCCAGCAGTTTAGTTCGCGGGACAGGGGTCCACTACGAGCAGTACTTC.

This clonotype was found a few times. This CDR3 reads CASGIAESSYNEQFF. CDR3 in DNA: TGCGCCAGCGGTATAGCGGAAAGCTCCTACAATGAGCAGTTCTTC. The rearrangement joins TRBV5-1 to TRBJ2-1, with TRBD2 as a possible D gene (6 bases). The CDR3 runs to 15 residues. Germline assignment: CDR1 SGHRS and CDR2 YFSETQ. V lost 7 bases to trimming and J lost 0 bases, with 14 bases between them.

This chain uses TRBV6-2 or TRBV6-3 with TRBJ2-5; TRBD2 matches at 9 bases. The CDR3 has 16 amino acids. Trimming took 2 bases from V and 1 from J; bases not matched to a gene: 5. The germline gives CDR1 MNHEY, CDR2 SVGEGT. For the CDR3, the DNA is TGTGCCAGCAGTTACGTTTTGCGGGGGGGCCAAGAGACCCAGTACTTC. Translated, it gives CASSYVLRGGQETQYF.

There are a few counts of this clonotype. The rearrangement links TRBV7-9 to TRBJ1-4; possibly TRBD1 for D (5 bases). Germline V CDR1 and CDR2: SEHNR, FQNEAQ (reference sequence). The CDR3 sequence is 15 residues long. V was clipped by 0 bases and J by 3 bases, with 8 bases between them. The CDR3 loop reads CASSLAGPSNEKLFF. As DNA, the CDR3 is TGTGCCAGCAGCTTAGCGGGACCGTCTAATGAAAAACTGTTTTTT. The full variable domain, its missing parts supplied by reference TRBV7-9 and TRBJ1-4, is DTGVSQNPRHKITKRGQNVTFRCDPISEHNRLYWYRQTLGQGPEFLTYFQNEAQLEKSRLLSDRFSAERPKGSFSTLEIQRTEQGDSAMYLCASSLAGPSNEKLFFGSGTQLSVL.

The genes are TRBV6-5 and TRBJ2-5, with 11 positions matching TRBD1. Germline V CDR1 and CDR2: MNHEY, SVGAGI. The CDR3 is 15 amino acids. With 3 bases clipped from V and 7 bases from J, the junction kept 7 bases outside the gene matches. The CDR3, as DNA: TGTGCCAGCAGTTATCCCACCGGGACAGGGGGGACCCAGTACTTC. Its protein product is CASSYPTGTGGTQYF.

The V gene is TRBV6-2 or TRBV6-3, the J gene TRBJ2-1, with TRBD1 matching over 11 bases. This CDR3 contains 21 residues. Unmatched junction bases numbered 22, after V lost 9 bases and J lost 0 bases. CDR1 and CDR2 from the germline V gene are MNHEY and SVGEGT. CDR3: CASRSRDRGLSPPLSYNEQFF. The CDR3 coding sequence is TGTGCCAGTAGATCCCGGGACAGGGGGTTAAGCCCCCCTCTCTCCTACAATGAGCAGTTCTTC.